This T cell receptor (beta chain) came from a study of T-cell memory formation after mild COVID-19. Study conclusions and caveats: Some responding clones appeared in pre-infection memory, suggesting cross-reactive memory joined.

Sample barcodes and UMIs were carried by the TCR alpha and TCR beta cDNA libraries that 5'RACE generated with constant-segment primers. TCRdb analysed the 5' RACE reads with MiXCR anew, one entry per CDR3 protein. Of a few hundred thousand distinct CDR3 sequences in the sample, 15% to 20% were seen once. This clonotype was seen a handful of times. The antigen is undetermined. This CDR3 contains 16 residues. V was cut by 1 base and J by 5 bases, with 14 bases left in between. Germline V CDR1 and CDR2: LGHNA, YSLEER. Sequencing used PBMCs or a T cell subset sorted from them (not recorded which). The V and J genes are TRBV4-3 and TRBJ1-4, with D perhaps TRBD1 (5 bases). This receptor was identified in a man aged 18 to 29 who had mild COVID-19 (a few samples of this study predate the infection). Cell type and time point are not known. The CDR3 DNA reads as TGCGCCAGCAGCCAAGGTTGGGACGGACGAAATGAAAAACTGTTTTTT. The encoded protein is CASSQGWDGRNEKLFF.